The 28 T cell receptor beta chains presented below share a single source sample, sequenced in a study of brain T cells in children with intractable seizures. Libraries were prepared by immunoSEQ multiplex PCR; TCRdb keeps only in-frame clonotypes and omits some of them. This table holds under 400,000 clones, over 90% found once. Time point here: blood from clinic visit 5 months post-surgery; TSC patient then seizure free. Here the sequenced sample was peripheral blood, taken 4 to 5 months after surgery. The receptors derive from a boy in the first two years of life with tuberous sclerosis and intractable seizures.

The rearrangement uses TRBV18 and TRBJ2-2, with 7 bases aligning to TRBD2. CDR3 size: 16 residues. Trimming cost V 3 bases and J 1 base; bases outside gene matches: 5. Germline CDR1 KGHSH, CDR2 LQKENI. CDR3 coding DNA: TGTGCCAGCTCACCCGCCGTAGCGGGGAACACCGGGGAGCTGTTTTTT. The encoded protein is CASSPAVAGNTGELFF. Based on the CDR3 plus reference TRBV18 and TRBJ2-2, the full variable domain is NAGVMQNPRHLVRRRGQEARLRCSPMKGHSHVYWYRQLPEEGLKFMVYLQKENIIDESGMPKERFSAEFPKEGPSILRIQQVVRGDSAAYFCASSPAVAGNTGELFFGEGSRLTVL.

The V and J genes are TRBV11-2 and TRBJ2-2; TRBD2 is a possible D gene (5 bases). The V and J ends lost 6 bases and 4 bases respectively, with 6 bases between them. This CDR3 region has 12 residues. CDR1 is SGHAT and CDR2 is FQNNGV in the germline V gene. The CDR3 DNA is TGTGCCAGCAGACTAGGCACCGGGGAGCTGTTTTTT. It translates to CASRLGTGELFF.

The chain employs TRBV3-1 (or the pseudogene TRBV3-2) and TRBJ2-7; weak D call: TRBD1 (5 bases). The CDR3 has 16 residues. Trimming cost V 4 bases and J 2 bases, with 18 bases left between them. Per the germline V gene, CDR1 is LGHDT and CDR2 is YNNKEL (reference sequence). This chain's CDR3 is CASSRQTMYRPYEQYF. The CDR3 DNA reads as TGTGCCAGCAGCCGACAGACGATGTACAGGCCCTACGAGCAGTACTTC.

V gene TRBV5-4 combines with J gene TRBJ2-5; 12 bases fit TRBD2. The CDR3 has 14 amino acids. The V gene end was trimmed by 4 bases and the J gene end by 5 bases; junction bases not matched to a gene: 3. Germline V gene sequence: CDR1 SGHNT, CDR2 YYREEE (reference sequence). The CDR3 coding sequence is TGTGCCAGCAGCAGAGGGACTAGCGGGGAGACCCAGTACTTC. Residues: CASSRGTSGETQYF.

This chain connects TRBV7-9 to TRBJ2-1; maybe TRBD2 (5 bases). The V gene's germline CDR1 is SEHNR and CDR2 FQNEAQ (reference sequence). The CDR3 is 15 residues long. V dropped 0 bases and J dropped 0 bases, with 6 bases sitting between them. The CDR3 coding sequence is TGTGCCAGCAGCTTAGCCGGGAACTCCTACAATGAGCAGTTCTTC. Translated, it gives CASSLAGNSYNEQFF.

This clone appeared a few times. This rearrangement joins TRBV25-1 to TRBJ2-7; 11 nucleotides align to TRBD2. The CDR3 is 18 residues long. Germline CDR1 reads MGHDK; CDR2 reads SYGVNS. J gave up 4 bases and V 11 bases, and 22 bases lay outside the gene matches. The CDR3 protein is CAGASGLAAPKDPYEQYF. In DNA form, the CDR3 reads TGTGCCGGGGCTTCGGGACTAGCGGCCCCAAAGGACCCTTACGAGCAGTACTTC.

This sequence joins TRBV6-5 and TRBJ2-7, with 11 bases aligning to TRBD2. The CDR3 loop spans 16 amino acids. Germline V gene sequence: CDR1 MNHEY, CDR2 SVGAGI. The V gene end was trimmed by 0 bases and the J gene end by 4 bases; junction bases not matched to a gene: 5. The chain's CDR3 is CASSYSGIAGGYEQYF. In DNA, the CDR3 is TGTGCCAGCAGTTACTCGGGAATAGCGGGGGGGTACGAGCAGTACTTC.

The gene calls are TRBV28 and TRBJ1-2; D not certain. V was clipped by 5 bases and J by 11 bases, with 15 bases between them. Looked up from germline, CDR1 is MDHEN and CDR2 is SYDVKM. The CDR3 is made up of 12 amino acids. CDR3 DNA: TGTGCCAGCAGTCCCCCCCGATTGTCTTACACCTTC. Amino acids: CASSPPRLSYTF.

The genes are TRBV11-2 and TRBJ2-1; perhaps TRBD2 as D (6 bases). The CDR3 is 15 residues long. The germline CDR1 and CDR2 sequences are SGHAT and FQNNGV. Trimming removed 1 base from V and 4 bases from J, with 11 bases in between. The CDR3 sequence: CASSLGSGLYNEQFF. As DNA, the CDR3 is TGTGCCAGCAGCTTAGGTTCGGGACTTTACAATGAGCAGTTCTTC. Full variable domain (missing parts from reference TRBV11-2 and TRBJ2-1): EAGVAQSPRYKIIEKRQSVAFWCNPISGHATLYWYQQILGQGPKLLIQFQNNGVVDDSQLPKDRFSAERLKGVDSTLKIQPAKLEDSAVYLCASSLGSGLYNEQFFGPGTRLTVL.

The chain links TRBV4-1 to TRBJ1-1; 7 bases map to TRBD1. The V gene end was trimmed by 7 bases and the J gene end by 3 bases; junction bases not matched to a gene: 2. The CDR3 spans 12 residues. Germline V gives CDR1 MGHRA, CDR2 YSYEKL. The CDR3, as DNA: TGCGCCAGCAATCAGGGGGACACTGAAGCTTTCTTT. Its translation is CASNQGDTEAFF.

This clone was counted a single time. The J gene is TRBJ2-2, the V gene TRBV11-2; 9 positions match TRBD2. The germline V gene encodes CDR1 SGHAT and CDR2 FQNNGV. The CDR3 contains 17 residues. V was clipped by 6 bases and J by 3 bases; unmatched bases: 11. CDR3 DNA sequence: TGTGCCAGCAGTGGTGGACGCGGGGGGGCCGACACCGGGGAGCTGTTTTTT. It specifies CASSGGRGGADTGELFF.

The chain is built from TRBV11-3 and TRBJ2-2, with 8 bases lining up with TRBD1. The CDR3 runs to 14 residues. The trim removed 8 bases at V and 4 bases at J, leaving 6 bases unmatched. Looked up from germline, CDR1 is SGHNT and CDR2 is YENEEA. DNA for the CDR3: TGTGCCAGCTATGGACAGGGTGGCACCGGGGAGCTGTTTTTT. It yields the protein CASYGQGGTGELFF.

The CDR3: CATSDKGQGGNTIYF. Here the CDR3 DNA reads TGTGCCACCAGTGATAAGGGGCAGGGCGGAAACACCATATATTTT. The genes are TRBV24-1 and TRBJ1-3, with D possibly being TRBD1 (5 bases). This CDR3 comprises 15 residues. V was pared by 3 bases and J by 4 bases, with 12 bases between. The germline V gene has CDR1 KGHDR and CDR2 SFDVKD.

The chain combines TRBV5-6 with TRBJ2-6; D tentatively fits TRBD1 or TRBD2 (5 bases each). The germline V gene has CDR1 SGHDT and CDR2 YYEEEE. V lost 5 bases, J lost 2 bases, and 14 bases lay in between. CDR3 length equals 16 residues. In DNA form, the CDR3 reads TGTGCCAGCAGGGTCCAACGGGGCCCTGGGGCCAACGTCCTGACTTTC. As protein: CASRVQRGPGANVLTF.

The chain uses TRBV10-2 and TRBJ1-1; TRBD1 matches 11 bases. The CDR3 runs to 12 residues. The V gene end was trimmed by 10 bases and the J gene end by 9 bases; junction bases not matched to a gene: 7. Germline CDR1 and CDR2: WSHSY and SAAADI. DNA for the CDR3: TGCGCCACCTTGGACAGGGGGCAGAAAGCTTTCTTT. This sequence encodes CATLDRGQKAFF.

The rearrangement joins TRBV5-6 to TRBJ1-2; D gene unclear. The CDR3 loop spans 11 amino acids. CDR1 is SGHDT and CDR2 is YYEEEE in the germline V gene. The ends were cut back, 0 bases at V and 12 bases at J, with 9 bases in the middle. The CDR3 protein is CASSLANDNTF. The DNA of the CDR3 is TGTGCCAGCAGCTTGGCCAATGACAACACCTTC.

In this sample, this clone turned up a few times. This chain uses TRBV24-1 with TRBJ2-7; 7 bases map to TRBD1. There are 16 residues in the CDR3. Per germline, CDR1 KGHDR and CDR2 SFDVKD. Trimming at V came to 2 bases and at J to 4 bases, leaving 10 bases not matched to a gene. The CDR3 bases are TGTGCCACCAGTGATTCAGGGGGAAGGGTAGGATACGAGCAGTACTTC. Amino acid sequence: CATSDSGGRVGYEQYF.

This chain joins TRBV7-8 and TRBJ1-5; D is possibly TRBD1 (6 bases). The V end was cut by 1 base, the J end by 4 bases, with 11 bases between. Germline values: CDR1 SGHVS, CDR2 FQNEAQ. This CDR3 has 15 residues. The CDR3 protein is CASSLEGDGNQPQHF. The DNA for the CDR3 is TGTGCCAGCAGCTTAGAGGGGGACGGGAATCAGCCCCAGCATTTT.

The gene calls are TRBV11-2 and TRBJ1-3; weak D call: TRBD1 (5 bases). Trimming stripped 6 bases from V and 4 bases from J, with 13 bases between. The length of the CDR3 is 14 residues. Germline V gene data show CDR1 as SGHAT and CDR2 as FQNNGV. As DNA, the CDR3 is TGTGCCAGCAGTTGGGTAGGGGCCGGAAACACCATATATTTT. Encoded protein: CASSWVGAGNTIYF.

The chain recombines TRBV29-1 with TRBJ2-7, with a possible D match to TRBD1 (5 bases). Trimming shortened V by 4 bases and J by 5 bases, and 18 bases separated the two germline ends. The length of the CDR3 is 14 residues. Germline CDR1 reads SQVTM; CDR2 reads ANQGSEA. CDR3 bases: TGCAGCGTTGGGGCGGCAGGGTGGTTGGACGAGCAGTACTTC. Protein: CSVGAAGWLDEQYF.

Here the CDR3 reads CASTPDGELFF. CDR3 sequence (DNA): TGTGCCAGCACCCCCGACGGGGAGCTGTTTTTT. The chain combines TRBV7-6 with TRBJ2-2; D call uncertain. The CDR3 runs to 11 residues. The V gene lost 7 bases and the J gene lost 7 bases, with 7 bases spanning the gap. The germline CDR1 and CDR2 sequences are SGHVS and FNYEAQ.

CDR3 in amino acids: CASSVWDRGERGMNTEAFF. The CDR3 region has the DNA TGTGCCAGCAGCGTATGGGACAGGGGAGAAAGAGGTATGAACACTGAAGCTTTCTTT. The genes are TRBV9 and TRBJ1-1, with 10 bases identical to TRBD1. The CDR3 is made up of 19 amino acids. The ends lost 1 base at V and 0 bases at J; junction bases unmatched: 12. Germline CDR1 and CDR2: SGDLS and YYNGEE.

The chain recombines TRBV29-1 with TRBJ2-3, with TRBD2 identical over 9 bases. CDR3 length: 12 residues. CDR1 is SQVTM and CDR2 is ANQGSEA in the germline V gene. After removal of 7 bases from V and 1 base from J, the junction contained 0 bases not matched to a gene. For the CDR3, the DNA is TGCAGCGCTAGCGGGGGCACAGATACGCAGTATTTT. It translates to CSASGGTDTQYF.

This clone was observed once. The chain uses TRBV4-1 and TRBJ2-7; a possible D gene is TRBD1 (6 bases). This CDR3 contains 15 residues. The germline V and J ends were trimmed by 4 bases and 7 bases, with 20 bases remaining between them. In germline, CDR1 is MGHRA, CDR2 YSYEKL. CDR3 sequence reads: CASSRIQGPLEEQYF. The CDR3 DNA is TGCGCCAGCAGCCGAATACAGGGACCCCTGGAAGAGCAGTACTTC.

This clone was seen once. The rearrangement uses TRBV12-5 and TRBJ2-1; 10 bases line up with TRBD2. The CDR3 spans 15 residues. CDR1 and CDR2 (germline): LGHNT, FRNRAP. The V segment lost 0 bases and the J segment 5 bases; nucleotides outside the gene matches: 1. The CDR3, as DNA: TGTGCTAGTGGTTTGGTAGCGGGAGGGCACAATGAGCAGTTCTTC. Its translation: CASGLVAGGHNEQFF.

The chain couples TRBV11-2 to TRBJ2-3; TRBD2 matches 7 bases. Trimming cost V 3 bases and J 6 bases; bases outside gene matches: 6. CDR3 size: 14 residues. Germline V CDR1 and CDR2: SGHAT, FQNNGV. CDR3 nucleotides: TGTGCCAGCAGCTTTAGCGGGCTCACGGATACGCAGTATTTT. Translation gives CASSFSGLTDTQYF.

The rearrangement links TRBV15 to TRBJ2-3; TRBD2 aligns across 10 bases. J gave up 3 bases and V 8 bases, and 11 bases lay outside the gene matches. The CDR3 consists of 16 residues. Germline-derived CDR1 and CDR2 are LNHNV and YYDKDF (reference sequence). The CDR3 region is CATGNSTGLATDTQYF. The CDR3 DNA follows: TGTGCCACCGGAAACTCCACGGGACTAGCGACAGATACGCAGTATTTT.

This chain joins TRBV13 and TRBJ1-1, with D possibly TRBD1 on 6 matching bases. The CDR3 length is 14 residues. CDR1 PRHDT and CDR2 FYEKMQ come from the germline V gene (reference sequence). V lost 5 bases to trimming and J lost 9 bases, with 19 bases between them. The CDR3 is CASSPLDEGGQAFF. DNA for the CDR3: TGTGCCAGCAGCCCTCTGGACGAGGGGGGACAAGCTTTCTTT.